The 12 T cell receptor beta chains below come from one sample, sequenced in a study of shared clonotypes between healthy human individuals. This table comes from immunoSEQ multiplex PCR, and its TCRdb copy is limited to in-frame clones, with some not included. The table includes about 1,500,000 clones, roughly 96% detected once. Material for sequencing was naive CD4+ T cells sorted from blood. Specified subset: CD45RA+ positively selected. The receptors were sampled from a man aged 30 to 45 in good health.

This chain uses TRBV11-3 with TRBJ2-2; TRBD2 aligns across 11 bases. In germline, CDR1 is SGHNT, CDR2 YENEEA. CDR3 length: 15 residues. V dropped 5 bases and J dropped 7; count of bases not matched to a gene: 6. This chain's CDR3 is CASSQLAGAVGELFF. In DNA, the CDR3 is TGTGCCAGCAGCCAACTAGCGGGAGCTGTCGGGGAGCTGTTTTTT.

The genes are TRBV5-1 and TRBJ2-5; D is perhaps TRBD1 (6 bases). Germline V gene lookup returns CDR1 SGHRS and CDR2 YFSETQ. The CDR3 length is 13 residues. The V end was cut by 2 bases, the J end by 4 bases, with 9 bases between. The CDR3 coding sequence is TGCGCCAGCAGCTTCAGGGGAAGAGAGACCCAGTACTTC. This translates into CASSFRGRETQYF.

The chain joins TRBV7-9 to TRBJ2-2; D uncertain. This CDR3 contains 15 residues. Germline values: CDR1 SEHNR, CDR2 FQNEAQ (reference sequence). V shed 5 bases and J shed 5 bases, with 15 bases lying between them. CDR3 loop: CASSPAVGPTGELFF. DNA of the CDR3: TGTGCCAGCAGCCCCGCTGTCGGACCAACCGGGGAGCTGTTTTTT.

This clone was picked up a small number of times. CDR3 sequence: CASSLMSLGSYEQYF. CDR3 bases: TGTGCCAGCAGCTTAATGAGTCTCGGCTCCTACGAGCAGTACTTC. The gene calls are TRBV13 and TRBJ2-7; D is unresolved. V shed 2 bases and J shed 0 bases, with 11 bases lying between them. Germline assignment: CDR1 PRHDT and CDR2 FYEKMQ (reference sequence). The CDR3 loop spans 15 amino acids.

The rearrangement links TRBV5-1 to TRBJ2-1; D uncertain. V dropped 1 base and J dropped 5 bases, with 7 bases sitting between them. This CDR3 region has 13 residues. Germline CDR1 and CDR2: SGHRS and YFSETQ. This CDR3 is CASSLIGNNEQFF. The CDR3 nucleotides are TGCGCCAGCAGCTTGATAGGGAACAATGAGCAGTTCTTC.

V gene TRBV4-1 combines with J gene TRBJ2-2; 9 bases line up with TRBD1. The CDR3 runs to 17 residues. V lost 4 bases and J lost 1; bases outside the gene matches: 7. Germline CDR1 and CDR2: MGHRA and YSYEKL. This CDR3 is CASSLRLDRGNTGELFF. In DNA form, the CDR3 reads TGCGCCAGCAGCCTAAGGCTGGACAGGGGGAACACCGGGGAGCTGTTTTTT.

The chain uses TRBV10-3 and TRBJ2-7; 15 bases match TRBD2. V gave up 3 bases and J gave up 5 bases; unmatched junction bases: 11. The CDR3 loop spans 18 amino acids. Germline CDR1 ENHRY, CDR2 SYGVKD. This chain's CDR3 is CAISDPSGLAGGSNEQYF. In nucleotides, the CDR3 is TGTGCCATCAGTGACCCCTCCGGACTAGCGGGAGGGAGCAACGAGCAGTACTTC.

This chain uses TRBV5-4 with TRBJ2-5, with no clear D. The germline CDR1 and CDR2 sequences are SGHNT and YYREEE (reference sequence). The CDR3 is made up of 14 amino acids. V was cut by 0 bases and J by 9 bases, with 15 bases left in between. CDR3 nucleotides: TGTGCCAGCAGCTTGGATTTCGGTCTTCTTTCCCAGTACTTC. Residues: CASSLDFGLLSQYF.

The count of this clone is one. The chain combines TRBV6-5 with TRBJ2-7, with D perhaps matching TRBD1 (6 bases). The germline gives CDR1 MNHEY, CDR2 SVGAGI. The V gene lost 0 bases and the J gene lost 6 bases, with 15 bases spanning the gap. The CDR3 loop spans 15 amino acids. CDR3 bases: TGTGCCAGCAGTTACTCGAGACTCCAGGGGCGCGAGCAGTACTTC. Amino acid sequence: CASSYSRLQGREQYF.

This clone was counted a few times. The CDR3 is CASSGWGNQPQHF. DNA of the CDR3: TGTGCCAGCAGTGGATGGGGAAACCAGCCCCAGCATTTT. This chain connects TRBV2 to TRBJ1-5, with unresolved D. The CDR3 runs 13 residues. Trimming stripped 4 bases from V and 7 bases from J, with 11 bases between. Germline CDR1 SNHLY, CDR2 FYNNEI.

The rearrangement links TRBV10-3 to TRBJ2-6; the D gene is possibly TRBD2 (5 bases). The CDR3 contains 15 residues. The V end lost 8 bases, the J end lost 2 bases, and 13 bases lay between the germline ends. The V gene's germline CDR1 is ENHRY and CDR2 SYGVKD. CDR3 residues: CAIGSLQAGANVLTF. The CDR3 nucleotides read TGTGCCATCGGGAGCCTTCAGGCTGGGGCCAACGTCCTGACTTTC.

The chain carries TRBV9 and TRBJ2-6; 9 bases align to TRBD2. This CDR3 is 18 amino acids long. In germline, CDR1 is SGDLS, CDR2 YYNGEE. V lost 1 base, J lost 13 bases, and 18 bases stayed unmatched. The CDR3 here is CASSVLNVRSLAGAVLTF. CDR3 nucleotide sequence: TGTGCCAGCAGCGTACTAAATGTTCGCTCTTTAGCGGGAGCAGTCCTGACTTTC.